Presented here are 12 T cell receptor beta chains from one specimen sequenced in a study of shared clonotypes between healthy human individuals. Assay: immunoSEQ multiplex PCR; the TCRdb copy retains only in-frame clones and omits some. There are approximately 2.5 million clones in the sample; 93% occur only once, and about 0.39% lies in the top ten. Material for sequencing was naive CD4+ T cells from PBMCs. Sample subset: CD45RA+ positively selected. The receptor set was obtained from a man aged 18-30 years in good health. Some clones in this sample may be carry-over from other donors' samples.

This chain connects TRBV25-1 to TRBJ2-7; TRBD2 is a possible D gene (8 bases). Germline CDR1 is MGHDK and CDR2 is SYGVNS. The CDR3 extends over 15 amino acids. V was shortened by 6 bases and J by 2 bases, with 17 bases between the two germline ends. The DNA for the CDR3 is TGTGCCAGCAGAGGGGGCGGGGGGCCAACCTACGAGCAGTACTTC. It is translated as CASRGGGGPTYEQYF.

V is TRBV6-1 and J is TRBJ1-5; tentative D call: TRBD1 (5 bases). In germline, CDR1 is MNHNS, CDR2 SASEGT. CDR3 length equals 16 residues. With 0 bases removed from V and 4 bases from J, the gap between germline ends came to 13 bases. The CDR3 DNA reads TGTGCCAGCAGTGAAGCGAGGCAGGGAAAGAATCAGCCCCAGCATTTT. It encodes CASSEARQGKNQPQHF.

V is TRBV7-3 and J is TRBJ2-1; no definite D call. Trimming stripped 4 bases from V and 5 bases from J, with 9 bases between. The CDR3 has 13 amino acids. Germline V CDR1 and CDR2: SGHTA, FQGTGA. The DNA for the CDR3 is TGTGCCAGCAGCTGGTACCAGCACAATGAGCAGTTCTTC. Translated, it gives CASSWYQHNEQFF.

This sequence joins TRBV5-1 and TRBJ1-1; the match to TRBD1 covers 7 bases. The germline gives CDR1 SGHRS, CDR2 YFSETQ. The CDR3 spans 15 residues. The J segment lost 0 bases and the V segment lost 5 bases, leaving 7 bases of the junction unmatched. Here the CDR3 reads CASSRRGQLNTEAFF. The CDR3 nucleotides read TGCGCCAGCAGTAGGAGGGGACAGCTGAACACTGAAGCTTTCTTT.

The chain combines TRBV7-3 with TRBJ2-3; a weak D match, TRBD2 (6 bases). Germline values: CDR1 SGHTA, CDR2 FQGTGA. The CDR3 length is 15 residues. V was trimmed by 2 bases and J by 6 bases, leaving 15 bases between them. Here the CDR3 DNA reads TGTGCCAGCAGCTTATTTGGGACTCGTCCCGATACGCAGTATTTT. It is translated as CASSLFGTRPDTQYF.

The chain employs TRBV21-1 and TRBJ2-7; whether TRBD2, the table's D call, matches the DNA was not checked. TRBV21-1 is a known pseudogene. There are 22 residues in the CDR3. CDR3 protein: CASSKIAIGQGTSGIVSYEQYF. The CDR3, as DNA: TGTGCCAGCAGCAAAATAGCCATAGGACAGGGGACTAGCGGGATCGTCTCCTACGAGCAGTACTTC.

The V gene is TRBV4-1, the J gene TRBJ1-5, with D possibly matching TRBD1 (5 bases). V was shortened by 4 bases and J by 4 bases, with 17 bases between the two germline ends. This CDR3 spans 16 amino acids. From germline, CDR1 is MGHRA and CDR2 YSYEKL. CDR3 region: CASSREGVDPNQPQHF. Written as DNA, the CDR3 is TGCGCCAGCAGCCGTGAAGGGGTTGATCCAAATCAGCCCCAGCATTTT.

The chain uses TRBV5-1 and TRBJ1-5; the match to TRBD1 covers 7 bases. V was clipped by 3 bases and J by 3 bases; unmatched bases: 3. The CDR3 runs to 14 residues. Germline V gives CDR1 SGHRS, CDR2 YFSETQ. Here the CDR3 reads CASSWTGFNQPQHF. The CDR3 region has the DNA TGCGCCAGCAGCTGGACAGGATTCAATCAGCCCCAGCATTTT.

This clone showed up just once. This CDR3 is CASSLGVRGGSTEAFF. DNA for the CDR3: TGTGCCAGCAGCTTGGGAGTTCGTGGGGGGAGCACTGAAGCTTTCTTT. V gene TRBV5-8 combines with J gene TRBJ1-1; TRBD1 might be the D (5 bases). Trimming pared 0 bases from V and 4 bases from J, leaving 16 bases between. The germline V gene has CDR1 SGHTS and CDR2 YDEGEE. The CDR3 spans 16 residues.

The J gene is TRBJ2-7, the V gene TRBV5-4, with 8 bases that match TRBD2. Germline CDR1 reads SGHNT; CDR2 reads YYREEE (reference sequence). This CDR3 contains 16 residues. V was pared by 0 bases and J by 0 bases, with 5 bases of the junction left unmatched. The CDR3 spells CASSLEGSGISYEQYF. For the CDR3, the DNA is TGTGCCAGCAGCTTGGAGGGTAGCGGGATCTCCTACGAGCAGTACTTC.

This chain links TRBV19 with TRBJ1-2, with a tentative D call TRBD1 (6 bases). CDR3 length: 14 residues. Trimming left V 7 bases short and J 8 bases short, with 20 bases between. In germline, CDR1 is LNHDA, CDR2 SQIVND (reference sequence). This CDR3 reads CASTSTGIGPGYTF. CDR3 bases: TGTGCCAGTACTTCCACAGGGATCGGTCCCGGCTACACCTTC.

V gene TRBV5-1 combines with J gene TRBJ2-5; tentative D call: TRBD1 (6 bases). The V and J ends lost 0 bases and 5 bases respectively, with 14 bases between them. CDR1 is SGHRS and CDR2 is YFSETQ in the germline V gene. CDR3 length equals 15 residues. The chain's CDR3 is CASSLGGTGKETQYF. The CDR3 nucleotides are TGCGCCAGCAGCTTGGGGGGTACAGGGAAGGAGACCCAGTACTTC.